One sample yielded the 19 T cell receptor beta chains listed below, sequenced in a study of control samples from healthy donors and cancer patients. Data came from immunoSEQ multiplex PCR; TCRdb stores just in-frame clones and leaves some out. The sample has around 68,000 clones; nearly 85% are singletons. Sequenced input: blood. The receptors here all came from a man in his sixties in good health.

This clone was found once. This chain connects TRBV24-1 to TRBJ2-1; 9 bases match TRBD2. This CDR3 is built from 19 residues. The V segment lost 4 bases and the J segment 3 bases; nucleotides outside the gene matches: 15. CDR1 and CDR2 (germline): KGHDR, SFDVKD. The CDR3 protein is CATSEPHRGVAGVYNEQFF. CDR3 in DNA: TGTGCCACCAGTGAGCCCCACCGGGGGGTAGCGGGGGTCTACAATGAGCAGTTCTTC.

This clone has at least ten counts. This chain joins TRBV5-4 and TRBJ2-7; D might be TRBD1 (6 bases). CDR1 and CDR2 (germline): SGHNT, YYREEE (reference sequence). Trimming removed 4 bases from V and 2 bases from J, with 13 bases in between. There are 14 residues in the CDR3. Here the CDR3 DNA reads TGTGCCAGCAGCCCCCCGGGACAAACCTACGAGCAGTACTTC. Protein: CASSPPGQTYEQYF.

This chain links TRBV5-1 with TRBJ2-5; TRBD1 aligns across 7 bases. CDR3 length: 16 residues. J gave up 5 bases and V 3 bases, and 13 bases lay outside the gene matches. The germline gives CDR1 SGHRS, CDR2 YFSETQ. CDR3 DNA: TGCGCCAGCAGCTCCCGTAGACAGGGAAGTATGGAGACCCAGTACTTC. It codes for CASSSRRQGSMETQYF.

Comments on this clone: This sample also contains other DNA sequences that code for the same CDR3. The chain uses TRBV7-8 and TRBJ2-7; D gene uncertain. Germline V gives CDR1 SGHVS, CDR2 FQNEAQ. Between the trimmed V and J ends, which lost 0 bases and 4 bases, there was a span of 13 bases. The CDR3 extends over 15 amino acids. CDR3 coding DNA: TGTGCCAGCAGCTTAGCGCAGGTGGGAACGTACGAGCAGTACTTC. Its protein is CASSLAQVGTYEQYF.

The V gene is TRBV7-8, the J gene TRBJ2-4, with D maybe TRBD2 (5 bases). The germline gives CDR1 SGHVS, CDR2 FQNEAQ. The length of the CDR3 is 17 residues. V was trimmed by 5 bases and J by 8 bases, leaving 25 bases between them. The CDR3, as DNA: TGTGCCAGCAGCCCTAGGGAGCGGACCCAGCTCCGGGACATTCAGTACTTC. Protein sequence: CASSPRERTQLRDIQYF.

J is TRBJ1-5 and V is TRBV19; D call uncertain. V gave up 6 bases and J gave up 0 bases, with 12 bases separating them. CDR3 length: 15 amino acids. The V gene's germline CDR1 is LNHDA and CDR2 SQIVND (reference sequence). The CDR3 coding sequence is TGTGCCAGTAGGGACCGGGCCTATAGCAATCAGCCCCAGCATTTT. This sequence encodes CASRDRAYSNQPQHF.

V and J are TRBV28 and TRBJ2-5; 12 bases are a match to TRBD2. V lost 2 bases to trimming and J lost 5 bases; unmatched junction nucleotides: 6. CDR3 length: 16 residues. Germline V CDR1 and CDR2: MDHEN, SYDVKM. The CDR3 nucleotides read TGTGCCAGCAGTTTACTAGCGGGAGGGCTTCGGGAGACCCAGTACTTC. Amino acid sequence: CASSLLAGGLRETQYF.

The V gene is TRBV15, the J gene TRBJ2-4; 10 bases align to TRBD1. CDR3 size: 17 residues. Unmatched junction bases numbered 9, after V lost 6 bases and J lost 1 base. Germline V gives CDR1 LNHNV, CDR2 YYDKDF (reference sequence). The CDR3 DNA reads TGTGCCACCAGTAACAGGGGACAGGGGCCGGCCAAAAACATTCAGTACTTC. This codes for CATSNRGQGPAKNIQYF.

The chain carries TRBV5-1 and TRBJ2-1; 8 nucleotides line up with TRBD2. In germline, CDR1 is SGHRS, CDR2 YFSETQ. This CDR3 has 16 amino acids. V was pared by 1 base and J by 3 bases, with 6 bases of the junction left unmatched. For the CDR3, the DNA is TGCGCCAGCAGCTTGCTTCTAGCGGGCCTCTACAATGAGCAGTTCTTC. Protein: CASSLLLAGLYNEQFF.

The chain combines TRBV6-2 or TRBV6-3 with TRBJ1-3, with a weak D call TRBD1 (6 bases). The germline gives CDR1 MNHEY, CDR2 SVGEGT. V lost 4 bases, J lost 0 bases, and 10 bases lay in between. This CDR3 has 15 residues. In nucleotides, the CDR3 is TGTGCCAGCAGTTGGGGGGCCGGCTCTGGAAACACCATATATTTT. Protein sequence: CASSWGAGSGNTIYF.

CDR3 amino acids: CASSMNRRAGSNQPQHF. The CDR3 nucleotides read TGTGCCAGCAGCATGAACAGGAGGGCGGGCAGCAATCAGCCCCAGCATTTT. This chain connects TRBV21-1 to TRBJ1-5. TRBV21-1 is tagged as a pseudogene. The CDR3 has 17 amino acids.

In this sample, this clone turned up once. V gene TRBV6-5 combines with J gene TRBJ2-1; D is unclear. Germline V gene data show CDR1 as MNHEY and CDR2 as SVGAGI. V gave up 0 bases and J gave up 7 bases, with 10 bases separating them. The CDR3 covers 14 residues. The CDR3: CASSYSNFGNEQFF. The CDR3 DNA reads TGTGCCAGCAGTTACTCGAATTTTGGTAATGAGCAGTTCTTC.

The V call is TRBV29-1, the J call TRBJ2-7; tentatively, D is TRBD1 (5 bases). Germline CDR1 reads SQVTM; CDR2 reads ANQGSEA. The CDR3 consists of 13 residues. V gave up 7 bases and J gave up 5 bases, with 18 bases separating them. CDR3 sequence reads: CSAKTDLLNEQYF. The CDR3 coding sequence is TGCAGCGCTAAGACAGACCTGCTGAACGAGCAGTACTTC.

The rearrangement links TRBV24-1 to TRBJ2-2; D call uncertain. This CDR3 has 15 residues. Trimming pared 1 base from V and 1 base from J, leaving 6 bases between. Looked up from germline, CDR1 is KGHDR and CDR2 is SFDVKD. Written as DNA, the CDR3 is TGTGCCACCAGTGATTTAAACAGGAACACCGGGGAGCTGTTTTTT. It specifies CATSDLNRNTGELFF.

V is TRBV6-1 and J is TRBJ1-5, with D possibly matching TRBD1 (6 bases). The ends were cut back, 3 bases at V and 3 bases at J, with 9 bases in the middle. CDR3 length: 14 residues. The germline V gene encodes CDR1 MNHNS and CDR2 SASEGT. DNA for the CDR3: TGTGCCAGCAGTGACCAGGGGAACAATCAGCCCCAGCATTTT. This sequence encodes CASSDQGNNQPQHF.

The rearrangement links TRBV5-1 to TRBJ2-1; D may be TRBD1 or TRBD2 (5 bases each). The CDR3 length is 13 residues. Deletions cut 0 bases from V and 5 bases from J, with 6 bases between. Per the germline V gene, CDR1 is SGHRS and CDR2 is YFSETQ. CDR3 sequence reads: CASSLAGHNEQFF. The CDR3, as DNA: TGCGCCAGCAGCTTGGCGGGACACAATGAGCAGTTCTTC.

J is TRBJ2-1 and V is TRBV9, with a tentative D call TRBD2 (6 bases). The CDR3 is made up of 14 amino acids. V shed 1 base and J shed 8 bases, with 13 bases lying between them. Germline assignment: CDR1 SGDLS and CDR2 YYNGEE. DNA for the CDR3: TGTGCCAGCAGCGTACTAGCGAAAGAGGATGAGCAGTTCTTC. Its translation: CASSVLAKEDEQFF.

The chain combines TRBV6-6 with TRBJ2-7; 8 nucleotides line up with TRBD2. The V gene's germline CDR1 is MNHNY and CDR2 SVGAGI (reference sequence). The CDR3 is 15 residues long. Germline trimming cut 3 bases from V and 5 bases from J; bases unmatched to any gene: 9. CDR3: CASSYRGGRTDEQYF. DNA for the CDR3: TGTGCCAGCAGTTATCGTGGCGGGAGGACCGACGAGCAGTACTTC.

The chain recombines TRBV24-1 with TRBJ2-3; 12 nucleotides line up with TRBD2. The CDR3 has 17 residues. Unmatched junction bases numbered 6, after V lost 4 bases and J lost 2 bases. The V gene's germline CDR1 is KGHDR and CDR2 SFDVKD. The CDR3 loop reads CATSDTSGRPVTDTQYF. DNA of the CDR3: TGTGCCACCAGTGACACTAGCGGGAGGCCCGTCACAGATACGCAGTATTTT.